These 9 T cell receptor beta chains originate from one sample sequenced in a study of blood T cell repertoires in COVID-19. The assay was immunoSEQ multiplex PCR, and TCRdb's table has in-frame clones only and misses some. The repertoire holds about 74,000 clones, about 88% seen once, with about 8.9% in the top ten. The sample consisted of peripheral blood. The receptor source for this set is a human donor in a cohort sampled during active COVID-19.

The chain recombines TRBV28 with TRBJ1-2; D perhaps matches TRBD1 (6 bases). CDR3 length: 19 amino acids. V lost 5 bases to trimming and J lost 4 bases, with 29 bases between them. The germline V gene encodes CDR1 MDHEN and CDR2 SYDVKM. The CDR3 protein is CASSPAYGPDYREGYGYTF. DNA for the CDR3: TGTGCCAGCAGTCCTGCATACGGTCCCGATTACAGGGAGGGCTATGGCTACACCTTC.

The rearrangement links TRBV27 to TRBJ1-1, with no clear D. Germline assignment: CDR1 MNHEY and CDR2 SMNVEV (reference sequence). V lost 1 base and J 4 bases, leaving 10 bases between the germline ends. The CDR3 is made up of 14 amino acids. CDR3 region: CASSLWEGGTEAFF. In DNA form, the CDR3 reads TGTGCCAGCAGTTTATGGGAAGGAGGCACTGAAGCTTTCTTT.

The CDR3 sequence: CASSQDVRGRETQYF. The CDR3 bases are TGCGCCAGCAGCCAAGACGTCAGGGGGCGGGAGACCCAGTACTTC. The chain is built from TRBV4-3 and TRBJ2-5; 8 bases fit TRBD1. V was pared by 0 bases and J by 5 bases, with 5 bases of the junction left unmatched. Germline V gene sequence: CDR1 LGHNA, CDR2 YSLEER. The CDR3 extends over 15 amino acids.

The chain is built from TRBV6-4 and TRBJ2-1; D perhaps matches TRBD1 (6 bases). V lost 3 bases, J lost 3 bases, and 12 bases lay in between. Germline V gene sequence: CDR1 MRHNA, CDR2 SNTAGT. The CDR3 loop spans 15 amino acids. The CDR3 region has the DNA TGTGCCAGCAGTGAAGGGGGAGTGGACTACAATGAGCAGTTCTTC. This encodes CASSEGGVDYNEQFF.

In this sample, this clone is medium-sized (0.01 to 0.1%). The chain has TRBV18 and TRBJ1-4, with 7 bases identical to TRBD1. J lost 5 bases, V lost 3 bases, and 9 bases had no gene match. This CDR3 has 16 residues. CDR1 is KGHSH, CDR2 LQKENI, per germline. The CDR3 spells CASSPRSPGQNEKLFF. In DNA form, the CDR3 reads TGTGCCAGCTCACCCAGGTCCCCGGGACAGAATGAAAAACTGTTTTTT.

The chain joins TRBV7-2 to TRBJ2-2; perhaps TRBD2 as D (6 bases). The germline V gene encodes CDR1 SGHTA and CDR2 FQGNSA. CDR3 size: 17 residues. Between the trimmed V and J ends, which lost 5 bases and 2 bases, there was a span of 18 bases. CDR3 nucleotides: TGTGCCAGCAGCCCCCTCCTAGCGACAGCTAACACCGGGGAGCTGTTTTTT. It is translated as CASSPLLATANTGELFF.

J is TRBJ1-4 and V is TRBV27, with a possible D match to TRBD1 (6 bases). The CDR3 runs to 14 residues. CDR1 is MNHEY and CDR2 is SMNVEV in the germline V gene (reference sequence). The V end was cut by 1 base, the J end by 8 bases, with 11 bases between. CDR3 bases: TGTGCCAGCAGTTTATATCCAGGGGACGAAAAACTGTTTTTT. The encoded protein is CASSLYPGDEKLFF.

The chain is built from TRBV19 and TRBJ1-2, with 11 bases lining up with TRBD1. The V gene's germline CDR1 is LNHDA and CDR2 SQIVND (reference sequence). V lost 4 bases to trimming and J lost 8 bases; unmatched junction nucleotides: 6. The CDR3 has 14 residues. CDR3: CASSTRTGGRGYTF. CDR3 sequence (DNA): TGTGCCAGTAGTACTCGGACAGGGGGCCGGGGCTACACCTTC.

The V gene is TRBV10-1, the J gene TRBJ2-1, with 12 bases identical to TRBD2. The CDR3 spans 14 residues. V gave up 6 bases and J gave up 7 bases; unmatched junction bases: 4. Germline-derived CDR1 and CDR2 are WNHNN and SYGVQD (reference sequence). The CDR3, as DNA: TGCGCCAGCAGAGGACTAGCGGGAATGAATGAGCAGTTCTTC. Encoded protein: CASRGLAGMNEQFF.